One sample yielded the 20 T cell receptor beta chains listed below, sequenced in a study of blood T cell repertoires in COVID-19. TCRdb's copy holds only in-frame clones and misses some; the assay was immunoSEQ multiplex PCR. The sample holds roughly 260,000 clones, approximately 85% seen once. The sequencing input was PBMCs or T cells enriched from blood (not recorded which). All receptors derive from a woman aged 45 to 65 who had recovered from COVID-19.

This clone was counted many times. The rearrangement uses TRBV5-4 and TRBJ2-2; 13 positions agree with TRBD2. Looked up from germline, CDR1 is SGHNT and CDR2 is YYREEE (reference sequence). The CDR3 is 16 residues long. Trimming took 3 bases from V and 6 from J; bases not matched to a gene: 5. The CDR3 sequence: CASSSGLAGAAGELFF. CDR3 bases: TGTGCCAGCAGCTCCGGACTAGCGGGAGCGGCCGGGGAGCTGTTTTTT.

The chain's CDR3 is CASRRGGSGFGLDTQYF. For the CDR3, the DNA is TGTGCCAGCAGGAGAGGTGGGAGCGGATTCGGGTTAGATACGCAGTATTTT. The V and J genes are TRBV2 and TRBJ2-3, with TRBD2 as a possible D gene (5 bases). Germline CDR1 reads SNHLY; CDR2 reads FYNNEI. CDR3 length equals 17 residues. With 6 bases removed from V and 5 bases from J, the gap between germline ends came to 24 bases.

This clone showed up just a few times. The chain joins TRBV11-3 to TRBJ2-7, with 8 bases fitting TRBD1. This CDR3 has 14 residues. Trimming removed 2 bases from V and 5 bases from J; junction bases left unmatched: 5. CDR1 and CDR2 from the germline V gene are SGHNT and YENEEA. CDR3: CASSLQGAHHEQYF. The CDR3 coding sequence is TGTGCCAGCAGCTTACAGGGGGCTCATCACGAGCAGTACTTC. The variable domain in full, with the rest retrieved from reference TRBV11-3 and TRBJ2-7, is EAGVVQSPRYKIIEKKQPVAFWCNPISGHNTLYWYLQNLGQGPELLIRYENEEAVDDSQLPKDRFSAERLKGVDSTLKIQPAELGDSAVYLCASSLQGAHHEQYFGPGTRLTVT.

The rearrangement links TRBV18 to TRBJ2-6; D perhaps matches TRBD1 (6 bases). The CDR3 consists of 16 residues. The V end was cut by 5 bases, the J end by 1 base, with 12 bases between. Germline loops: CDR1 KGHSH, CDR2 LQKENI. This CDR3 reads CASSATTGSGANVLTF. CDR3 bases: TGTGCCAGCTCAGCGACAACAGGGTCTGGGGCCAACGTCCTGACTTTC.

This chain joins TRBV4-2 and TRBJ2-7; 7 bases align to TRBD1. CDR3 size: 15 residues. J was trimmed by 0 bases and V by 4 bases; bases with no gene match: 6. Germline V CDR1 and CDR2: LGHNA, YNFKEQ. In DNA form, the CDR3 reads TGTGCCAGCAGCCCCGGGACAGCCTTCTCCTACGAGCAGTACTTC. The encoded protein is CASSPGTAFSYEQYF.

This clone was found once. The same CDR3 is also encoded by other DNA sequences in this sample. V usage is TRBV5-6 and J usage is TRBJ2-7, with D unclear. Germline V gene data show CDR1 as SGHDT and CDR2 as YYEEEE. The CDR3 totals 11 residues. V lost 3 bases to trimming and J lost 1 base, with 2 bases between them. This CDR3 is CASSSSYEQYF. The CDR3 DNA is TGTGCCAGCAGCTCATCCTACGAGCAGTACTTC.

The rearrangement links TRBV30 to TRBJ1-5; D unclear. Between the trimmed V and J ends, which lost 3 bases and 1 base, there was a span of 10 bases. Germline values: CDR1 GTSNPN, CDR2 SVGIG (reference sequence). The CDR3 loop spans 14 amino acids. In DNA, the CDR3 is TGTGCCTGGAGATCGGGTTCAAGCAATCAGCCCCAGCATTTT. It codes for CAWRSGSSNQPQHF.

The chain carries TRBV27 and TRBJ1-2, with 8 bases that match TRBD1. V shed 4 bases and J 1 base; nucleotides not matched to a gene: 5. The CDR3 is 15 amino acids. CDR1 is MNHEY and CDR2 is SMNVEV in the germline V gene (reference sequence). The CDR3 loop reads CASSWTGQGNYGYTF. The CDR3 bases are TGTGCCAGCAGTTGGACTGGACAGGGTAACTATGGCTACACCTTC.

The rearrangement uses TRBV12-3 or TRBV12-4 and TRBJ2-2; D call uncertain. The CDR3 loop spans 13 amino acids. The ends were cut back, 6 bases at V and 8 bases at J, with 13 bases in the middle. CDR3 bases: TGTGCCAGCAGCCCTGACTTGGCTGGGGAGCTGTTTTTT. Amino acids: CASSPDLAGELFF.

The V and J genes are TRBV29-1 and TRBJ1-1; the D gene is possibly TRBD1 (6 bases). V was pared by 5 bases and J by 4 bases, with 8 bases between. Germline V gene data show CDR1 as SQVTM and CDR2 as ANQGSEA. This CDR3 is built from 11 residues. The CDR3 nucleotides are TGCAGCGTTCGGGGGGCCACTGAAGCTTTCTTT. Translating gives CSVRGATEAFF.

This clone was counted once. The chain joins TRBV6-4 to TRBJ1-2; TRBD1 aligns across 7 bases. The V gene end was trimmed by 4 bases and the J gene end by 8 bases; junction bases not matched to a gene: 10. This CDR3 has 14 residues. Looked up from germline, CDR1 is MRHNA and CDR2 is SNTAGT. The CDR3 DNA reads TGTGCCAGCAGTGCCCAGGGGACAGCTCCGGGCTACACCTTC. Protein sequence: CASSAQGTAPGYTF.

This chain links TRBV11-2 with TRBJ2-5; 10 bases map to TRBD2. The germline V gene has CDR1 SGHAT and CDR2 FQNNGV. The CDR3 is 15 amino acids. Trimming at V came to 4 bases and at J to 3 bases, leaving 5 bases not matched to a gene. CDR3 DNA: TGTGCCAGCAGCTGGGGGCTAGCGGGGGAAGAGACCCAGTACTTC. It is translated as CASSWGLAGEETQYF.

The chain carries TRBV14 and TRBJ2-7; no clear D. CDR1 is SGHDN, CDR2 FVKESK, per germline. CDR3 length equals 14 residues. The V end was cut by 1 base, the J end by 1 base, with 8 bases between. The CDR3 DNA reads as TGTGCCAGCAGCCAAGGAGACACTTCCTACGAGCAGTACTTC. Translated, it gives CASSQGDTSYEQYF.

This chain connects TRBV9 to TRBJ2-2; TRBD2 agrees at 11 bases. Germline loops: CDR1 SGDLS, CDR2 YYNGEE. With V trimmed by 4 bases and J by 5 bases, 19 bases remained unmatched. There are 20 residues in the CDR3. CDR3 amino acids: CASSPRLSLLLAGGTGELFF. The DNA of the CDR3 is TGTGCCAGCAGCCCACGTCTCTCTCTTCTTCTAGCGGGGGGAACCGGGGAGCTGTTTTTT.

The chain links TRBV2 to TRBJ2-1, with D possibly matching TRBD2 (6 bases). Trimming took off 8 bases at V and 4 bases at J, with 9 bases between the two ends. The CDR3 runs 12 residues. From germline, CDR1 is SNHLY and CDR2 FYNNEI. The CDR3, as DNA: TGTGCCAGCCAGGGACTTTACAATGAGCAGTTCTTC. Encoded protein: CASQGLYNEQFF.

In nucleotides, the CDR3 is TGTGCCAGCAGCGCCGGTCAGGGCTGGGCCAACGTCCTGACTTTC. It codes for CASSAGQGWANVLTF. The chain joins TRBV7-2 to TRBJ2-6, with D tentatively TRBD1 (5 bases). The V end lost 5 bases, the J end lost 5 bases, and 13 bases lay between the germline ends. The CDR3 runs 15 residues. Germline V gives CDR1 SGHTA, CDR2 FQGNSA.

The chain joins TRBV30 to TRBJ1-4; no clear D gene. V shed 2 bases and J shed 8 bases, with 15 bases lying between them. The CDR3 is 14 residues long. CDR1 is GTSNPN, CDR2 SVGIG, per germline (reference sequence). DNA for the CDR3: TGTGCCTGGAGTACCTGGGCAGGTGACGAAAAACTGTTTTTT. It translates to CAWSTWAGDEKLFF. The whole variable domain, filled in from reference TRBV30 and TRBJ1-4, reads SQTIHQWPATLVQPVGSPLSLECTVEGTSNPNLYWYRQAAGRGLQLLFYSVGIGQISSEVPQNLSASRPQDRQFILSSKKLLLSDSGFYLCAWSTWAGDEKLFFGSGTQLSVL.

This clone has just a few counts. The chain's CDR3 is CASSLRWESSYNEQFF. CDR3 nucleotides: TGTGCCAGCAGCTTGAGGTGGGAGAGCTCCTACAATGAGCAGTTCTTC. The V call is TRBV5-5, the J call TRBJ2-1, with D possibly matching TRBD2 (5 bases). The CDR3 runs to 16 residues. CDR1 and CDR2 (germline): SGHKS, YYEKEE (reference sequence). V was cut by 1 base and J by 0 bases, with 11 bases left in between. Combining the CDR3 with reference TRBV5-5 and TRBJ2-1 gives the whole variable domain DAGVTQSPTHLIKTRGQQVTLRCSPISGHKSVSWYQQVLGQGPQFIFQYYEKEERGRGNFPDRFSARQFPNYSSELNVNALLLGDSALYLCASSLRWESSYNEQFFGPGTRLTVL.

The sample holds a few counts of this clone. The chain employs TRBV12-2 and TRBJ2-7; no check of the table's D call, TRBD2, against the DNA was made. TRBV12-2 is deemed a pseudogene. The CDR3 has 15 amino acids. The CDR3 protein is CASRLWLAGSYEQYF. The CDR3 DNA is TGTGCAAGTCGCTTATGGCTAGCGGGTTCCTACGAGCAGTACTTC.

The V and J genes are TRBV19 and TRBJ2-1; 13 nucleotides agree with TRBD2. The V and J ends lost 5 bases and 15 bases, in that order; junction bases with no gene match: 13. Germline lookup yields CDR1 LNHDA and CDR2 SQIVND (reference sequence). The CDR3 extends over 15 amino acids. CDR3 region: CASSPRLAGGSPLFF. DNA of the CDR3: TGTGCCAGTAGTCCCCGACTAGCGGGAGGATCCCCCCTGTTCTTC.